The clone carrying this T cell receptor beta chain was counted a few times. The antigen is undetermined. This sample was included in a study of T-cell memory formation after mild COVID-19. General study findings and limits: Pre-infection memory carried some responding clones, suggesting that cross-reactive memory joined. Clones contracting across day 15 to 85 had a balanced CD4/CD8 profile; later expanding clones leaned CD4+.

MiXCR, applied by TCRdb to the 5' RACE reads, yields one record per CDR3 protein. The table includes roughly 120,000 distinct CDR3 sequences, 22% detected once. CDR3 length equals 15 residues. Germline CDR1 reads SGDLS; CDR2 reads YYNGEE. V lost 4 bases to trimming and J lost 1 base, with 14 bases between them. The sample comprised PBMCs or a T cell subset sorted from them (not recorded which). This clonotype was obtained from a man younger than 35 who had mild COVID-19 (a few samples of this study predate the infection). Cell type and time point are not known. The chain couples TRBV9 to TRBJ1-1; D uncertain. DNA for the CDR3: TGTGCCAGCAGCCCCTCGGGTCGAGGGAACACTGAAGCTTTCTTT. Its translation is CASSPSGRGNTEAFF.